This T cell receptor (beta chain) stems from a study of cytomegalovirus exposure and HLA in healthy donors. The donors were in the approximately 130-subject validation cohort, distinct from the roughly 700-subject first cohort. The study's findings and limits: Among TCR sequences, most were rare, though some public TCRs appeared in many donors. Cytomegalovirus association was listed for about 170 TCR beta chains.

This table comes from immunoSEQ multiplex PCR, and its TCRdb copy is limited to in-frame clones, with some not included. Among some 290,000 clones listed, 88% were seen once. With regard to this clone: Antigen specificity is unknown.

The CDR3 spans 17 residues. Germline V gives CDR1 MGHRA, CDR2 YSYEKL. Unmatched junction bases numbered 10, after V lost 0 bases and J lost 4 bases. The receptor comes from a young man in good health and CMV-seronegative. V and J are TRBV4-1 and TRBJ2-7, with 9 positions matching TRBD1. The sample comprised PBMCs. The CDR3 here is CASSQDGWGTGSYEQYF. The CDR3 coding sequence is TGCGCCAGCAGCCAAGACGGTTGGGGGACAGGGTCTTACGAGCAGTACTTC.